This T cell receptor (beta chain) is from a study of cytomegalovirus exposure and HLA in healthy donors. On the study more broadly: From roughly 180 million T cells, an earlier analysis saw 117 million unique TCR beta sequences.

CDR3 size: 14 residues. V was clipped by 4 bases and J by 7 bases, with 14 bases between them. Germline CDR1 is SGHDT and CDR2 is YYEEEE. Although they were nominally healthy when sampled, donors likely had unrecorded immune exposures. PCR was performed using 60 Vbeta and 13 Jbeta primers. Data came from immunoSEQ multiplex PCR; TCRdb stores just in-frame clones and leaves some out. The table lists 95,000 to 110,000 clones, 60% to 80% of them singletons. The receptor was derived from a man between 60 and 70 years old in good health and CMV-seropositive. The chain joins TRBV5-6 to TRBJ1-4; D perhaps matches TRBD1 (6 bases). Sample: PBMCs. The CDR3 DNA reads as TGTGCCAGCAGCAAGAGACAGGCCGCTGAAAAACTGTTTTTT. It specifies CASSKRQAAEKLFF.